A selection of T cell receptor beta chains follows, all from one sample in a study of shared clonotypes between healthy human individuals. Some clones are missing from TCRdb's copy, which holds only in-frame ones; the method was immunoSEQ multiplex PCR. Found here are over a million clones, more than 75% of them singletons; the top ten hold more than 0.5%. Sequences were obtained from memory CD4+ T cells from PBMCs. The receptors stem from a man aged 18-30 years in good health. Some clones in this sample may be carry-over from other donors' samples. The CDR3 runs from the conserved cysteine through the conserved F or W. The order of the fields is V gene, CDR3 protein.

v_gene: TRBV30; CDR3aa: CAWSFGQGRGNTEAFF
v_gene: TRBV28; CDR3aa: CASSLTGPPVAQYF
v_gene: TRBV2; CDR3aa: CASSEVGNEKLFF
v_gene: TRBV5-1; CDR3aa: CASSSQGDDYEQYF
v_gene: TRBV6-1; CDR3aa: CASSEQSQVNTEAFF
v_gene: TRBV28; CDR3aa: CASSPGGAGGTGELFF
v_gene: TRBV5-1; CDR3aa: CASSLQGIVDEQYF
v_gene: TRBV29-1; CDR3aa: CSVGKDHDRDSYEQYF
v_gene: TRBV6-6; CDR3aa: CASSRPGPVRQYF
v_gene: TRBV9; CDR3aa: CASSPQGTTPQHF
v_gene: TRBV18; CDR3aa: CASSPLGPQSTDTQYF
v_gene: TRBV15; CDR3aa: CATSRDPQGGLYGYTF
v_gene: TRBV28; CDR3aa: CASSLVPGQGWGYTF
v_gene: TRBV6-5; CDR3aa: CASKPGQGTYEQYF
v_gene: TRBV28; CDR3aa: CASSPQPDTEAFF
v_gene: TRBV18; CDR3aa: CASSPTPARTEQQYF
v_gene: TRBV14; CDR3aa: CASSSRRSSSTDTQYF
v_gene: TRBV27; CDR3aa: CASSLAPGRPTDTQYF
v_gene: TRBV7-2; CDR3aa: CASSLQSWRSGNTIYF
v_gene: TRBV28; CDR3aa: CASSLRILRSEQYF
v_gene: TRBV28; CDR3aa: CASSRGGYGYTF
v_gene: TRBV2; CDR3aa: CASSEGWSGANVLTF
v_gene: TRBV27; CDR3aa: CASSPSPTAPEAFF
v_gene: TRBV6-1; CDR3aa: CASSPGVTGELFF
v_gene: TRBV28; CDR3aa: CASSLPGYGYTF
v_gene: TRBV29-1; CDR3aa: CSVGIRGVGTDTQYF
v_gene: TRBV6-5; CDR3aa: CASSEKGTQYF
v_gene: TRBV29-1; CDR3aa: CSVDRLAGETQYF
v_gene: TRBV4-1; CDR3aa: CASSRGQYTEAFF
v_gene: TRBV7-9; CDR3aa: CASSLDGWDTEAFF
v_gene: TRBV5-1; CDR3aa: CASSRDAGGDTQYF
v_gene: TRBV7-2; CDR3aa: CASSLRTYGYTF